Each of the 20 T cell receptor beta chains below was sequenced from the same sample in a study of Ad26.COV2.S vaccination and SARS-CoV-2 variants. Described treatment: some 20 received Ad26.COV2.S at low or high dose, single or two shots; about 5 received placebo; per-sample allocation not given. Specimens were obtained on day 63 following the first vaccine or placebo injection. The table came from immunoSEQ multiplex PCR; TCRdb's copy has only in-frame clones and leaves some out. The sample contains around 340,000 clones, about 85% of which appear only once. This specimen consisted of peripheral blood, obtained in a trial of Ad26.COV2.S vaccine versus placebo. These receptors all stem from a person between 18 and 65 years old who received the Ad26.COV2.S COVID-19 vaccine or a placebo.

This CDR3 reads CASRDPQGLQETQYF. CDR3 coding DNA: TGTGCCAGTAGGGATCCACAGGGGCTGCAAGAGACCCAGTACTTC. V gene TRBV19 combines with J gene TRBJ2-5, with 7 bases identical to TRBD1. Germline V gene data show CDR1 as LNHDA and CDR2 as SQIVND (reference sequence). The CDR3 is 15 amino acids. The ends lost 6 bases at V and 2 bases at J; junction bases unmatched: 9.

The genes are TRBV7-3 and TRBJ1-3, with D possibly being TRBD1 (5 bases). The CDR3 has 13 residues. Trimming took 6 bases from V and 2 from J, leaving 8 bases between them. CDR1 and CDR2 (germline): SGHTA, FQGTGA. For the CDR3, the DNA is TGTGCCAGCAGGGAAGGGGCTGGAAACACCATATATTTT. This encodes CASREGAGNTIYF. Based on the CDR3 plus reference TRBV7-3 and TRBJ1-3, the full variable domain is GAGVSQTPSNKVTEKGKYVELRCDPISGHTALYWYRQSLGQGPEFLIYFQGTGAADDSGLPNDRFFAVRPEGSVSTLKIQRTERGDSAVYLCASREGAGNTIYFGEGSWLTVV.

The rearrangement links TRBV27 to TRBJ2-3; D is unclear. Trimming cost V 6 bases and J 0 bases, with 13 bases left between them. The CDR3 has 15 amino acids. Germline CDR1 is MNHEY and CDR2 is SMNVEV (reference sequence). In DNA form, the CDR3 reads TGTGCCAGCAGCCTGGGTAGATCTAGCACAGATACGCAGTATTTT. It is translated as CASSLGRSSTDTQYF.

The CDR3 here is CASSLSRFYGYTF. The DNA of the CDR3 is TGTGCCAGCAGTTTAAGCCGTTTCTATGGCTACACCTTC. The V and J genes are TRBV12-3 or TRBV12-4 and TRBJ1-2; no clear D. V was shortened by 2 bases and J by 4 bases, with 8 bases between the two germline ends. The CDR3 contains 13 residues.

The V gene is TRBV3-1 (or the pseudogene TRBV3-2), the J gene TRBJ1-2, with 8 nucleotides matching TRBD1. The ends lost 5 bases at V and 8 bases at J; junction bases unmatched: 7. The V gene's germline CDR1 is LGHDT and CDR2 YNNKEL (reference sequence). CDR3 size: 13 residues. CDR3 residues: CASSSSDRVGYTF. Written as DNA, the CDR3 is TGTGCCAGCAGCTCCTCGGACAGGGTGGGCTACACCTTC.

This clone came up a few times. The chain combines TRBV7-3 with TRBJ2-1; 9 nucleotides align to TRBD1. The CDR3 spans 14 residues. V was pared by 5 bases and J by 6 bases, with 5 bases of the junction left unmatched. Looked up from germline, CDR1 is SGHTA and CDR2 is FQGTGA. The CDR3 bases are TGTGCCAGCAGCAAGGGACAGGGTCCCAATGAGCAGTTCTTC. Translating it yields CASSKGQGPNEQFF.

The V call is TRBV29-1, the J call TRBJ2-2; 7 bases agree with TRBD2. Germline CDR1 reads SQVTM; CDR2 reads ANQGSEA. V lost 5 bases to trimming and J lost 5 bases; unmatched junction nucleotides: 14. There are 16 residues in the CDR3. CDR3 amino acids: CSVPRGGGSSTGELFF. In DNA, the CDR3 is TGCAGCGTTCCGCGCGGGGGTGGGAGCTCTACCGGGGAGCTGTTTTTT.

The chain uses TRBV4-2 and TRBJ2-1, with 8 bases aligning to TRBD2. Per germline, CDR1 LGHNA and CDR2 YNFKEQ. Germline trimming cut 1 base from V and 5 bases from J; bases unmatched to any gene: 4. The CDR3 runs 15 residues. The CDR3 region has the DNA TGTGCCAGCAGCCAAGTACTAGCGGTAGACAATGAGCAGTTCTTC. Translated: CASSQVLAVDNEQFF.

The genes are TRBV5-4 and TRBJ1-1; no firm D call. Per germline, CDR1 SGHNT and CDR2 YYREEE (reference sequence). Trimming took 4 bases from V and 1 from J, leaving 14 bases between them. This CDR3 is 15 amino acids long. CDR3 nucleotides: TGTGCCAGCAGCCGACGGGAAGATGGGAACACTGAAGCTTTCTTT. Translating it yields CASSRREDGNTEAFF.

V gene TRBV6-2 or TRBV6-3 combines with J gene TRBJ1-1, with D maybe TRBD1 (6 bases). Trimming cost V 6 bases and J 3 bases, with 17 bases left between them. CDR3 length: 15 residues. Germline CDR1 and CDR2: MNHEY and SVGEGT. The DNA of the CDR3 is TGTGCCAGCAGCGACCCCGGGACAATTTACACTGAAGCTTTCTTT. Translated, it gives CASSDPGTIYTEAFF.

The chain carries TRBV4-1 and TRBJ1-2, with D unresolved. The CDR3 sequence is 16 residues long. Germline CDR1 and CDR2: MGHRA and YSYEKL. Trimming removed 1 base from V and 0 bases from J, with 12 bases in between. This CDR3 is CASSQGLGNTNYGYTF. The CDR3 DNA reads TGCGCCAGCAGCCAAGGTCTCGGCAATACTAACTATGGCTACACCTTC.

V and J are TRBV5-1 and TRBJ1-2, with D unclear. The V end was cut by 1 base, the J end by 4 bases, with 17 bases between. The CDR3 is 16 residues long. The V gene's germline CDR1 is SGHRS and CDR2 YFSETQ. As DNA, the CDR3 is TGCGCCAGCAGCTTGCTGGAGGGCAGGACCTCCTATGGCTACACCTTC. Protein sequence: CASSLLEGRTSYGYTF. The variable domain in full, completed from reference TRBV5-1 and TRBJ1-2, reads KAGVTQTPRYLIKTRGQQVTLSCSPISGHRSVSWYQQTPGQGLQFLFEYFSETQRNKGNFPGRFSGRQFSNSRSEMNVSTLELGDSALYLCASSLLEGRTSYGYTFGSGTRLTVV.

This chain links TRBV5-1 with TRBJ1-3; tentatively, D is TRBD1 (6 bases). Trimming removed 4 bases at V and 7 bases at J, with 9 bases between. CDR1 and CDR2 (germline): SGHRS, YFSETQ. CDR3 length equals 12 residues. The CDR3 sequence: CASSIDRNTIYF. The CDR3 DNA sequence: TGCGCCAGCAGCATCGACAGGAACACCATATATTTT. Together with reference TRBV5-1 and TRBJ1-3, the CDR3 gives the full variable domain: KAGVTQTPRYLIKTRGQQVTLSCSPISGHRSVSWYQQTPGQGLQFLFEYFSETQRNKGNFPGRFSGRQFSNSRSEMNVSTLELGDSALYLCASSIDRNTIYFGEGSWLTVV.

The rearrangement uses TRBV6-6 and TRBJ1-2; D remains unclear. The CDR3 loop spans 14 amino acids. Trimming removed 6 bases from V and 3 bases from J, with 14 bases in between. Germline values: CDR1 MNHNY, CDR2 SVGAGI (reference sequence). CDR3 sequence reads: CASRDLGVDYGYTF. In DNA form, the CDR3 reads TGTGCCAGCAGAGACCTCGGGGTAGACTATGGCTACACCTTC.

This chain links TRBV24-1 with TRBJ2-1; 8 nucleotides align to TRBD1. The CDR3 runs to 15 residues. CDR1 KGHDR and CDR2 SFDVKD come from the germline V gene. Germline trimming cut 3 bases from V and 6 bases from J; bases unmatched to any gene: 6. DNA for the CDR3: TGTGCCACCAGTGATCGGACAGGGAAGATCAATGAGCAGTTCTTC. This encodes CATSDRTGKINEQFF.

This chain's CDR3 is CASSEPGVGYTF. CDR3 nucleotides: TGTGCCAGCAGTGAACCTGGTGTAGGCTACACCTTC. The rearrangement uses TRBV2 and TRBJ1-2; unclear D gene. The germline CDR1 and CDR2 sequences are SNHLY and FYNNEI. This CDR3 contains 12 residues. V lost 2 bases and J 8 bases, leaving 9 bases between the germline ends. The full variable domain, with the rest looked up from reference TRBV2 and TRBJ1-2, is EPEVTQTPSHQVTQMGQEVILRCVPISNHLYFYWYRQILGQKVEFLVSFYNNEISEKSEIFDDQFSVERPDGSNFTLKIRSTKLEDSAMYFCASSEPGVGYTFGSGTRLTVV.

The gene calls are TRBV28 and TRBJ1-1; weak D call: TRBD1 (5 bases). Trimming removed 9 bases at V and 0 bases at J, with 11 bases between. CDR3 length: 13 amino acids. The germline CDR1 and CDR2 sequences are MDHEN and SYDVKM. The CDR3 loop reads CASRDGMNTEAFF. For the CDR3, the DNA is TGTGCCAGTCGGGACGGTATGAACACTGAAGCTTTCTTT. The variable domain in full, with the rest retrieved from reference TRBV28 and TRBJ1-1, is DVKVTQSSRYLVKRTGEKVFLECVQDMDHENMFWYRQDPGLGLRLIYFSYDVKMKEKGDIPEGYSVSREKKERFSLILESASTNQTSMYLCASRDGMNTEAFFGQGTRLTVV.

The table lists this clone with a count of one. This rearrangement joins TRBV28 to TRBJ2-7; no firm D call. Germline CDR1 MDHEN, CDR2 SYDVKM. The V and J ends lost 6 bases and 7 bases respectively, with 22 bases between them. CDR3 length: 15 residues. The CDR3 coding sequence is TGTGCCAGCAGCCCCACTCCAGGATACCGTACGGAGCAGTACTTC. This gives the protein CASSPTPGYRTEQYF.

This chain joins TRBV7-9 and TRBJ1-5; a weak D match, TRBD1 (6 bases). This CDR3 comprises 14 residues. Germline V CDR1 and CDR2: SEHNR, FQNEAQ (reference sequence). Trimming took 5 bases from V and 6 from J, leaving 14 bases between them. CDR3 nucleotide sequence: TGTGCCAGCAGCCGGGACATCAGTAGTCAGCCCCAGCATTTT. It encodes CASSRDISSQPQHF.

The chain is built from TRBV14 and TRBJ2-1; possible D gene TRBD1, 5 bases. The V and J ends lost 3 bases and 6 bases respectively, with 12 bases between them. There are 14 residues in the CDR3. The germline CDR1 and CDR2 sequences are SGHDN and FVKESK. This CDR3 is CASSHLTGINEQFF. CDR3 coding DNA: TGTGCCAGCAGCCATCTAACAGGAATCAATGAGCAGTTCTTC.